The 14 T cell receptor beta chains below all came from one sample that was sequenced in a study of TIL therapy for anti-PD-1-resistant metastatic lung cancer. Sequencing used immunoSEQ v3. Measured with immunoSEQ multiplex PCR; TCRdb has only the in-frame clones, and not every one. The sample lists tens of thousands of clones; roughly two thirds were seen once. Time point noted: pre-treatment sample, taken before nivolumab and TIL therapy. The sequences come from blood, collected at baseline. The receptors were gathered from a person aged 25-85 years with non-small cell lung cancer.

The chain joins TRBV19 to TRBJ1-1, with a possible D match to TRBD1 (6 bases). CDR1 and CDR2 from the germline V gene are LNHDA and SQIVND (reference sequence). Trimming removed 4 bases at V and 4 bases at J, with 31 bases between. This CDR3 spans 20 amino acids. The DNA of the CDR3 is TGTGCCAGTAGTACCGGGGGTGGCTGGACGTATCTCAGGGGTTCCACTGAAGCTTTCTTT. This sequence encodes CASSTGGGWTYLRGSTEAFF.

This clone came up once. The chain combines TRBV7-8 with TRBJ2-7; 7 bases map to TRBD2. The germline CDR1 and CDR2 sequences are SGHVS and FQNEAQ. Trimming removed 8 bases from V and 4 bases from J; junction bases left unmatched: 8. This CDR3 is built from 13 residues. The CDR3 DNA reads as TGTGCCAGCTGGGGCGGGAGTGGTTACGAGCAGTACTTC. It codes for CASWGGSGYEQYF.

V and J are TRBV7-2 and TRBJ2-2, with D unresolved. Deletions cut 3 bases from V and 4 bases from J, with 9 bases between. The CDR3 extends over 14 amino acids. From germline, CDR1 is SGHTA and CDR2 FQGNSA. The CDR3 sequence is CASSLTASTGELFF. CDR3 coding DNA: TGTGCCAGCAGCTTGACGGCCAGCACCGGGGAGCTGTTTTTT.

The J gene is TRBJ1-6, the V gene TRBV5-8, with D unclear. V was cut by 1 base and J by 6 bases, with 11 bases left in between. This CDR3 region has 15 residues. Germline loops: CDR1 SGHTS, CDR2 YDEGEE. CDR3 nucleotides: TGTGCCAGCAGCTTGTCGGGCGGAATTAATTCACCCCTCCACTTT. Protein sequence: CASSLSGGINSPLHF.

The chain employs TRBV28 and TRBJ1-5; 7 bases fit TRBD1. V shed 5 bases and J 5 bases; nucleotides not matched to a gene: 12. This CDR3 contains 16 residues. In germline, CDR1 is MDHEN, CDR2 SYDVKM. CDR3 residues: CASSLGGGTDYQPQHF. The CDR3 nucleotides are TGTGCCAGCAGTCTCGGCGGGGGGACAGACTATCAGCCCCAGCATTTT.

The genes are TRBV5-1 and TRBJ1-2; the D gene is possibly TRBD1 (6 bases). Germline CDR1 is SGHRS and CDR2 is YFSETQ. This CDR3 has 15 amino acids. Trimming took off 0 bases at V and 3 bases at J, with 12 bases between the two ends. The CDR3 protein is CASSLVLGGDYGYTF. The CDR3 bases are TGCGCCAGCAGCTTGGTGTTAGGGGGAGACTATGGCTACACCTTC.

V usage is TRBV5-6 and J usage is TRBJ1-4; D unresolved. V was cut by 4 bases and J by 1 base, with 8 bases left in between. Germline V lookup: CDR1 SGHDT, CDR2 YYEEEE. The CDR3 length is 14 residues. The CDR3 DNA follows: TGTGCCAGCAGCCTGGGGATAACTAATGAAAAACTGTTTTTT. Translated: CASSLGITNEKLFF.

This clone came up once. The chain uses TRBV2 and TRBJ2-3, with TRBD2 matching over 14 bases. CDR1 and CDR2 (germline): SNHLY, FYNNEI. J lost 5 bases, V lost 6 bases, and 4 bases had no gene match. There are 15 residues in the CDR3. The CDR3 spells CASSPGLAGVDTQYF. The DNA of the CDR3 is TGTGCCAGCAGCCCGGGACTAGCGGGAGTAGATACGCAGTATTTT.

This clone was seen only a few times. V is TRBV9 and J is TRBJ1-2, with D maybe TRBD1 (6 bases). V was cut by 2 bases and J by 0 bases, with 11 bases left in between. This CDR3 is 15 amino acids long. Germline CDR1 reads SGDLS; CDR2 reads YYNGEE. In nucleotides, the CDR3 is TGTGCCAGCAGCGTCCAGGGGCGACCTAACTATGGCTACACCTTC. This sequence encodes CASSVQGRPNYGYTF. The full variable domain, rest sourced from reference TRBV9 and TRBJ1-2, is DSGVTQTPKHLITATGQRVTLRCSPRSGDLSVYWYQQSLDQGLQFLIQYYNGEERAKGNILERFSAQQFPDLHSELNLSSLELGDSALYFCASSVQGRPNYGYTFGSGTRLTVV.

V gene TRBV2 combines with J gene TRBJ1-1; TRBD1 matches 9 bases. In germline, CDR1 is SNHLY, CDR2 FYNNEI. J lost 4 bases, V lost 7 bases, and 4 bases had no gene match. This CDR3 spans 13 amino acids. The CDR3 sequence: CASIGGQGTEAFF. The CDR3 DNA reads as TGTGCCAGCATCGGGGGACAGGGCACTGAAGCTTTCTTT.

The genes are TRBV15 and TRBJ2-3; 12 bases fit TRBD2. Germline CDR1 LNHNV, CDR2 YYDKDF (reference sequence). With 1 base clipped from V and 5 bases from J, the junction kept 4 bases outside the gene matches. The CDR3 runs 16 residues. CDR3 bases: TGTGCCACCAGCAGAGGCTTGACTAGCGGGGGAGATACGCAGTATTTT. It codes for CATSRGLTSGGDTQYF.

V usage is TRBV14 and J usage is TRBJ2-5; D gene ambiguous. With 4 bases removed from V and 4 bases from J, the gap between germline ends came to 16 bases. Germline loops: CDR1 SGHDN, CDR2 FVKESK. The length of the CDR3 is 15 residues. CDR3 nucleotides: TGTGCCAGCAGCCTCGGTGGAAGAAGGGCAGAGACCCAGTACTTC. It specifies CASSLGGRRAETQYF.

This chain uses TRBV15 with TRBJ2-1; 10 bases line up with TRBD2. V was clipped by 1 base and J by 5 bases; unmatched bases: 8. Germline assignment: CDR1 LNHNV and CDR2 YYDKDF (reference sequence). The CDR3 is 17 amino acids. Here the CDR3 DNA reads TGTGCCACCAGCAGAGTAAGGGCTAGCGGGGGAGACAATGAGCAGTTCTTC. Translated: CATSRVRASGGDNEQFF.

The sample holds a few counts of this clone. The V call is TRBV10-3, the J call TRBJ2-7; D is undetermined. V gave up 0 bases and J gave up 0 bases, with 0 bases separating them. The CDR3 loop spans 12 amino acids. Germline CDR1 is ENHRY and CDR2 is SYGVKD. DNA of the CDR3: TGTGCCATCAGTGAGTCCTCCTACGAGCAGTACTTC. Its protein is CAISESSYEQYF.